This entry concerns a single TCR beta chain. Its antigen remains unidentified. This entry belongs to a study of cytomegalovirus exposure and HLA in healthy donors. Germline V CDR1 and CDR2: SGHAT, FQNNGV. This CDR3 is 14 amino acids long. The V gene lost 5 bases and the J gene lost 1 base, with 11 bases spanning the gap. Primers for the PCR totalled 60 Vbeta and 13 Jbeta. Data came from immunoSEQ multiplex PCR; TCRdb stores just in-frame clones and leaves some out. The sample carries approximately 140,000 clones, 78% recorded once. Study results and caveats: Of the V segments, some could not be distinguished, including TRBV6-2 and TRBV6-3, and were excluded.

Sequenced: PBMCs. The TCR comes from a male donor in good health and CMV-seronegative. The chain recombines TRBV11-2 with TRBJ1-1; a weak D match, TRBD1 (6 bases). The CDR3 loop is CASSTQGANTEAFF. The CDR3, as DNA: TGTGCCAGCAGCACACAGGGAGCGAACACTGAAGCTTTCTTT.